A single sample is the source of the 12 T cell receptor beta chains below, sequenced in a study of blood T cell repertoires in COVID-19. Clones were read by immunoSEQ multiplex PCR, and TCRdb kept only the in-frame ones, dropping some. Of a few hundred thousand clones listed, 70% to 90% are singletons. The sequenced sample was PBMCs or T cells enriched from blood (not recorded which). Receptors were obtained from a man younger than 45 who had recovered from COVID-19.

The chain links TRBV5-1 to TRBJ2-7, with 7 nucleotides matching TRBD1. V was pared by 0 bases and J by 3 bases, with 9 bases of the junction left unmatched. The CDR3 sequence is 16 residues long. The V gene's germline CDR1 is SGHRS and CDR2 YFSETQ. The CDR3 region has the DNA TGCGCCAGCAGCTTGGTCGTCGGGGACAGAGTCTACGAGCAGTACTTC. This gives the protein CASSLVVGDRVYEQYF.

The chain is built from TRBV27 and TRBJ1-2, with 7 bases identical to TRBD1. The CDR3 has 13 residues. Germline CDR1 and CDR2: MNHEY and SMNVEV (reference sequence). V shed 0 bases, J shed 5 bases, and the junction held 0 bases outside the gene matches. CDR3 bases: TGTGCCAGCAGTTTATCACAGGGGTATGGCTACACCTTC. Encoded protein: CASSLSQGYGYTF.

The chain recombines TRBV7-8 with TRBJ2-2; possibly TRBD2 for D (5 bases). The germline V gene encodes CDR1 SGHVS and CDR2 FQNEAQ. Trimming pared 1 base from V and 4 bases from J, leaving 10 bases between. The CDR3 has 15 amino acids. The CDR3: CASSLVRGSTGELFF. DNA for the CDR3: TGTGCCAGCAGCTTAGTAAGAGGGAGCACCGGGGAGCTGTTTTTT.

The CDR3 sequence: CASSEFRADYGYTF. CDR3 DNA: TGCGCCAGCAGTGAGTTCAGGGCTGACTATGGCTACACCTTC. The chain carries TRBV10-2 and TRBJ1-2; perhaps TRBD1 as D (5 bases). CDR3 length: 14 amino acids. Per the germline V gene, CDR1 is WSHSY and CDR2 is SAAADI. V was pared by 1 base and J by 3 bases, with 9 bases between.

The gene calls are TRBV12-3 or TRBV12-4 and TRBJ2-3, with D perhaps matching TRBD2 (6 bases). The CDR3 sequence is 13 residues long. The germline V and J ends were trimmed by 5 bases and 8 bases, with 14 bases remaining between them. The CDR3 DNA follows: TGTGCCAGCAGTGGAGGGGATCTTAGTACGCAGTATTTT. The encoded protein is CASSGGDLSTQYF.

The chain is built from TRBV28 and TRBJ2-7; tentatively, D is TRBD1 (6 bases). Germline values: CDR1 MDHEN, CDR2 SYDVKM. Trimming stripped 7 bases from V and 5 bases from J, with 15 bases between. CDR3 length: 13 residues. This CDR3 is CASTSQGSHEQYF. For the CDR3, the DNA is TGTGCCAGCACCTCCCAGGGGAGCCACGAGCAGTACTTC.

The chain combines TRBV12-1 with TRBJ2-5; TRBD2 is the table's D call, not checked against the DNA. TRBV12-1 is termed a pseudogene. The CDR3 consists of 19 residues. In DNA, the CDR3 is TGTGCCAGCAGCTCCTTTGGTAGCGGGAGAGAGACCCCCCAAGAGACCCAGTACTTC. Translating it yields CASSSFGSGRETPQETQYF.

V gene TRBV5-1 combines with J gene TRBJ1-1; a weak D match, TRBD1 (6 bases). The CDR3 has 15 residues. Germline V gene data show CDR1 as SGHRS and CDR2 as YFSETQ. Between the trimmed V and J ends, which lost 0 bases and 6 bases, there was a span of 15 bases. The CDR3 protein is CASSLAGGPDSEAFF. The CDR3 nucleotides read TGCGCCAGCAGCTTGGCCGGGGGGCCTGATTCTGAAGCTTTCTTT.

This chain connects TRBV27 to TRBJ1-3; no clear D gene. This CDR3 has 11 residues. Between the trimmed V and J ends, which lost 6 bases and 4 bases, there was a span of 4 bases. Germline values: CDR1 MNHEY, CDR2 SMNVEV (reference sequence). The CDR3 sequence: CASRRGNTIYF. CDR3 sequence (DNA): TGTGCCAGCAGGCGAGGAAACACCATATATTTT.

The chain employs TRBV3-1 (or the pseudogene TRBV3-2) and TRBJ2-6; D is unresolved. The V end lost 4 bases, the J end lost 0 bases, and 10 bases lay between the germline ends. The CDR3 extends over 16 amino acids. CDR1 is LGHDT and CDR2 is YNNKEL in the germline V gene (reference sequence). As DNA, the CDR3 is TGTGCCAGCAGCCCGGTCATGCTCTCTGGGGCCAACGTCCTGACTTTC. This translates into CASSPVMLSGANVLTF.

The V and J genes are TRBV5-1 and TRBJ2-5; possible D gene TRBD2, 6 bases. The CDR3 length is 17 residues. CDR1 and CDR2 from the germline V gene are SGHRS and YFSETQ. Trimming took 4 bases from V and 2 from J, leaving 21 bases between them. This CDR3 reads CASSLYAGSGGQETQYF. The CDR3, as DNA: TGCGCCAGCAGCCTATATGCCGGTTCCGGGGGACAAGAGACCCAGTACTTC.

J is TRBJ1-5 and V is TRBV28; unclear D gene. This CDR3 has 14 residues. CDR1 is MDHEN and CDR2 is SYDVKM in the germline V gene. V was pared by 8 bases and J by 0 bases, with 11 bases between. CDR3 coding DNA: TGTGCCAGCGCCCGAGGTAGTAGCAATCAGCCCCAGCATTTT. It yields the protein CASARGSSNQPQHF. Complete variable domain (other parts from reference TRBV28 and TRBJ1-5): DVKVTQSSRYLVKRTGEKVFLECVQDMDHENMFWYRQDPGLGLRLIYFSYDVKMKEKGDIPEGYSVSREKKERFSLILESASTNQTSMYLCASARGSSNQPQHFGDGTRLSIL.